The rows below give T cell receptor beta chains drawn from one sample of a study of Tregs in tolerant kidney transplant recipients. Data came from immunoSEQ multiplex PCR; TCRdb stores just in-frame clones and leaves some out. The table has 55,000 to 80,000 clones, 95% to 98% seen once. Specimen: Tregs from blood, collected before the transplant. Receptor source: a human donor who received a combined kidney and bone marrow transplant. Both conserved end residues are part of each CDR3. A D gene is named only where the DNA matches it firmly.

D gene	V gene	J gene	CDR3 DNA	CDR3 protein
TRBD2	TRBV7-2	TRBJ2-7	TGTGCCAGCAGCTTCCAGGGACTAGCATTCGAGCAGTACTTC	CASSFQGLAFEQYF
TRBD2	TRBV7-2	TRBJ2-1	TGTGCCAGCAGCTTGGCTAGCGGGAGGGGTGATGAGCAGTTCTTC	CASSLASGRGDEQFF
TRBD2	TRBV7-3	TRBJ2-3	TGTGCCAGCAGTTCCGGACTAGCGGGGGCCAACGTAGATACGCAGTATTTT	CASSSGLAGANVDTQYF
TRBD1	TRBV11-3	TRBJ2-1	TGTGCCAGCAGCTTTCAAGGGGGCGATGAGCAGTTCTTC	CASSFQGGDEQFF
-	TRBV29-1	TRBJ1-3	TGCAGCGCCCGAAGGGGGTCTGGAAACACCATATATTTT	CSARRGSGNTIYF
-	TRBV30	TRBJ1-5	TGTGCCTGGGGCGGGGCCCAGCCCCAGCATTTT	CAWGGAQPQHF
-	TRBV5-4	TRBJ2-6	TGTGCCAGCAGCTTGGGGGGGGTTGGAGCCAACGTCCTGACTTTC	CASSLGGVGANVLTF
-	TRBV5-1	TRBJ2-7	TGCGCCAGCAGCTTGGACAGACCCACCGACGAGCAGTACTTC	CASSLDRPTDEQYF
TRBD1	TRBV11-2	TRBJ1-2	TGTGCCAGCAGCCTAACAGGGGGTGGCTACACCTTC	CASSLTGGGYTF
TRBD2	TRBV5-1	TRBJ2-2	TGCGCCAGCAGCTTGGGCCTAGCGGGAGTTACCGGGGAGCTGTTTTTT	CASSLGLAGVTGELFF
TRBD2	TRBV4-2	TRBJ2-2	TGTGCCAGCAGCCCTAGCGGGGGGGCCAGCACCGGGGAGCTGTTTTTT	CASSPSGGASTGELFF
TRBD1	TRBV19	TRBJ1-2	TGTGCCAGTAGTATGACAGGGGGTGGCTACACCTTC	CASSMTGGGYTF
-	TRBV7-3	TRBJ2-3	TGTGCCAGCAGCTTAAGGGCTTCTGCGGGAGATACGCAGTATTTT	CASSLRASAGDTQYF
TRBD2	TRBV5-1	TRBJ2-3	TGCGCCAGCAGCCTGGGACTAGCGGGGCGTAGTACAGATACGCAGTATTTT	CASSLGLAGRSTDTQYF
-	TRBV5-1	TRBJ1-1	TGCGCCAGCAGCTCCCCCAAAGGCGGGGGTACTGAAGCTTTCTTT	CASSSPKGGGTEAFF
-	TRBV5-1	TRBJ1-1	TGCGCCAGCAGCTTGCTTCAGGACTTGAACACTGAAGCTTTCTTT	CASSLLQDLNTEAFF
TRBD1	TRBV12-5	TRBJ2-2	TGTGCTAGTGGTCTTCCCAACGGACAGGGCGGTCCCGGGGAGCTGTTTTTT	CASGLPNGQGGPGELFF
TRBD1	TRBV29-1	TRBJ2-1	TGCAGCGTTCTCAGGGGGAATAAGGGCGCCTACAATGAGCAGTTCTTC	CSVLRGNKGAYNEQFF
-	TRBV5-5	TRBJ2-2	TGTGCCAGCAGCTTGGGGCCCACCGGGGAGCTGTTTTTT	CASSLGPTGELFF
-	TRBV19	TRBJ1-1	TGTGCCAGTACAGGGGCCCCTTCTGAAGCTTTCTTT	CASTGAPSEAFF
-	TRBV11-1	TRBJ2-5	TGTGCCAGCAGCTTAGAGTTTTCCGGGGACATTCAAGAGACCCAGTACTTC	CASSLEFSGDIQETQYF
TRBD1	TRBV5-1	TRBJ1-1	TGCGCCAGCAGCTCCACCGGGACAGGGGGCACTGAAGCTTTCTTT	CASSSTGTGGTEAFF
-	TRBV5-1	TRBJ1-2	TGCGCCAGCAGGCCGACAGGATATGGCTACACCTTC	CASRPTGYGYTF
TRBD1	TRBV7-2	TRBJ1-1	TGTGCCAGCAGCTTAGGTTCAGGGACAGGGGGCCGGGCTGAAGCTTTCTTT	CASSLGSGTGGRAEAFF
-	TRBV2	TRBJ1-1	TGTGCCAGCAGTGGGGCAGCTGGGAACACTGAAGCTTTCTTT	CASSGAAGNTEAFF